A single T cell receptor (beta chain) is shown here with its context. Gene names and germline match the mouse. From the germline J gene comes the end of the CDR3, since the read stops 4 residues before it. Germline V gene sequence: CDR1 NNHDY, CDR2 SYVADS. CDR3 length: 15 amino acids. V trimming: 5 bases; J trimming: 4 bases; junction bases outside the gene matches: 6. Extracted RNA was reverse transcribed into cDNA, the sequencing template. TCRdb keeps only in-frame clones here, not all; method: immunoSEQ multiplex PCR. Observed in the sample are around 110,000 clones, none of them singletons. The entry originates in a study of CD8+ T cells in alopecia areata. For the study at large: Those receiving the skin were approximately 6-11-week-old female C3H/HeJ mice, whose grafts came from 6-12-month-old C3H/HeJ donors with spontaneous alopecia.

This chain joins TRBV13-3 and TRBJ2-2, with 9 bases fitting TRBD1. The TCR was taken from a C3H/HeJ mouse with alopecia areata. The strain's MHC: H2-k. Sequences were obtained from lesional skin. The CDR3 DNA, read in part, is TGTGCCAGCAGGGGGACAGGGCGTTCCACCGGG. Its translation is CASRGTGRSTG. The whole CDR3 region reads CASRGTGRSTGQLYF.